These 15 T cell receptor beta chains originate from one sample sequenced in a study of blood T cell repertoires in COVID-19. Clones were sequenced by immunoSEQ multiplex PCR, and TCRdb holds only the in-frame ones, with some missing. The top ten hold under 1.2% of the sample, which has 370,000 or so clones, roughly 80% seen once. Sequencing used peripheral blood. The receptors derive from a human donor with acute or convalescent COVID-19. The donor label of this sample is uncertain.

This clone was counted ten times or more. The CDR3 loop is CASSEKSRNRHTF. Here the CDR3 DNA reads TGTGCCAGCAGTGAAAAAAGTAGAAACAGGCACACCTTC. This sequence joins TRBV28 and TRBJ1-2, with D maybe TRBD1 (5 bases). Germline lookup yields CDR1 MDHEN and CDR2 SYDVKM. Deletions cut 5 bases from V and 12 bases from J, with 19 bases between. This CDR3 region has 13 residues.

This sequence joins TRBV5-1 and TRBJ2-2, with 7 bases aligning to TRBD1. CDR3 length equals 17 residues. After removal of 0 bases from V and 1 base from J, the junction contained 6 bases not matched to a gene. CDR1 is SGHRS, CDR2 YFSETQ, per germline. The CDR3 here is CASSLGQTGRNTGELFF. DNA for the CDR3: TGCGCCAGCAGCTTGGGACAGACAGGGCGGAACACCGGGGAGCTGTTTTTT. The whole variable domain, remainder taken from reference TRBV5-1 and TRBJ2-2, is KAGVTQTPRYLIKTRGQQVTLSCSPISGHRSVSWYQQTPGQGLQFLFEYFSETQRNKGNFPGRFSGRQFSNSRSEMNVSTLELGDSALYLCASSLGQTGRNTGELFFGEGSRLTVL.

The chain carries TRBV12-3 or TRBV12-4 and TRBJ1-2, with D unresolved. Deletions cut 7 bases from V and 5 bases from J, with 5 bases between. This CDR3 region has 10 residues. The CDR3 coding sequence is TGTGCCAGCACCCAGTATGGCTACACCTTC. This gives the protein CASTQYGYTF.

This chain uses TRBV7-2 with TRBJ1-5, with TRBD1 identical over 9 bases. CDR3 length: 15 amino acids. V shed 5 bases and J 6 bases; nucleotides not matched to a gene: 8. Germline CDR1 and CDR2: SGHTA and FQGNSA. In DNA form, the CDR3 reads TGTGCCAGCAGCCGGGACAGGGAAAATCCTCAGCCCCAGCATTTT. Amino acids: CASSRDRENPQPQHF.

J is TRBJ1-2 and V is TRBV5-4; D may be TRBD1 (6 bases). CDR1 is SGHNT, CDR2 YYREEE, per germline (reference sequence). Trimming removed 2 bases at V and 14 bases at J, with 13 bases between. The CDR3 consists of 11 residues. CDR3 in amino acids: CASSFRDKETF. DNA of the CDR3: TGTGCCAGCAGCTTCCGGGACAAGGAAACCTTC.

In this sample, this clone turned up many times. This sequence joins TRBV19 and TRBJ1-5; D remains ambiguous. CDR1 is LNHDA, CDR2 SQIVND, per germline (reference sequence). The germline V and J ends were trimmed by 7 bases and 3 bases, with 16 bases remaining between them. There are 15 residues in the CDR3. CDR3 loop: CASMAGQFTNQPQHF. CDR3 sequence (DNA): TGTGCCAGTATGGCGGGTCAGTTTACCAATCAGCCCCAGCATTTT.

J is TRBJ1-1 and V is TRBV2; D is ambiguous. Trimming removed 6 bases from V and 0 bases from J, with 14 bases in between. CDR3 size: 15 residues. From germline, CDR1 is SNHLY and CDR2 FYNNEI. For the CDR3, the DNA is TGTGCCAGCAGACCCTCGCGGGTCATGAACACTGAAGCTTTCTTT. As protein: CASRPSRVMNTEAFF.

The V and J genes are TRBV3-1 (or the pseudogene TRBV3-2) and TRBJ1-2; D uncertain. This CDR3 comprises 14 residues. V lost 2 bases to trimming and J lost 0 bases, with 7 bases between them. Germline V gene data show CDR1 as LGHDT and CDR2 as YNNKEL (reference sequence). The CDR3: CASSQTRTNYGYTF. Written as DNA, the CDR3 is TGTGCCAGCAGCCAAACCAGGACTAACTATGGCTACACCTTC.

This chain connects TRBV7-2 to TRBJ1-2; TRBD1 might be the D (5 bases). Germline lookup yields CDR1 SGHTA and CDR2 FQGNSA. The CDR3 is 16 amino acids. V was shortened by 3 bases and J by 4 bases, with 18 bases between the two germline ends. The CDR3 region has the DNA TGTGCCAGCAGCTTTCGGGGGTCCGGAATGGCCTATGGCTACACCTTC. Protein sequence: CASSFRGSGMAYGYTF.

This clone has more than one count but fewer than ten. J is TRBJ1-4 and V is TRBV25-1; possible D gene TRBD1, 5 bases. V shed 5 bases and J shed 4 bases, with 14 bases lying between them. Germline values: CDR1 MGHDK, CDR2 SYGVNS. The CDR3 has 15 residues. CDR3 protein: CASSSPHQGNEKLFF. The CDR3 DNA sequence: TGTGCCAGCAGTTCACCTCACCAGGGTAATGAAAAACTGTTTTTT.

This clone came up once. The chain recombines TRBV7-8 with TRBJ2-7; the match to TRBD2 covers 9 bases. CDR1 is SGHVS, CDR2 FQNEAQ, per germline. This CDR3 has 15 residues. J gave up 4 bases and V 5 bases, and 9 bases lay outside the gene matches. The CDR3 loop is CASSGGGTSWYEQYF. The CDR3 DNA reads TGTGCCAGCAGCGGAGGTGGGACTAGCTGGTACGAGCAGTACTTC.

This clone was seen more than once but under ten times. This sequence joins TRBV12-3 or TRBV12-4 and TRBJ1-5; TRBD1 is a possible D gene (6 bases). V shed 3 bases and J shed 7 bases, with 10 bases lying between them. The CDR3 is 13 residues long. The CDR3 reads CASSLRGSQPQHF. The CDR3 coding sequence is TGTGCCAGCAGTTTGAGGGGGTCCCAGCCCCAGCATTTT.

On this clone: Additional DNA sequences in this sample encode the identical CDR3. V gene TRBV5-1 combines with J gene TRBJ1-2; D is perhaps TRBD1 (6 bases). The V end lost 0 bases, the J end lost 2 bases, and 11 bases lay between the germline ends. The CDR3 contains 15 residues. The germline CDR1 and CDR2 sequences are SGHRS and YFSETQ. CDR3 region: CASSLVAGVNYGYTF. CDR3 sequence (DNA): TGCGCCAGCAGCTTGGTTGCAGGGGTGAACTATGGCTACACCTTC.

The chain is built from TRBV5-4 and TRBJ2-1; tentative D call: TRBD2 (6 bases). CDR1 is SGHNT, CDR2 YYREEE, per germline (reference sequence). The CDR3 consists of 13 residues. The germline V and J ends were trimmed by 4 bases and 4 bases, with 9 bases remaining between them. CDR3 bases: TGTGCCAGCAGCCGGGACTTATACAATGAGCAGTTCTTC. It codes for CASSRDLYNEQFF.

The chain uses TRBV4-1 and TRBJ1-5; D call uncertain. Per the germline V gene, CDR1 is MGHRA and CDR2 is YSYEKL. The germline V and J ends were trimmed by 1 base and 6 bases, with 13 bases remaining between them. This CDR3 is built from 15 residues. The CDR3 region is CASSQGWVRSQPQHF. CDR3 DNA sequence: TGCGCCAGCAGCCAAGGGTGGGTTAGGAGTCAGCCCCAGCATTTT.